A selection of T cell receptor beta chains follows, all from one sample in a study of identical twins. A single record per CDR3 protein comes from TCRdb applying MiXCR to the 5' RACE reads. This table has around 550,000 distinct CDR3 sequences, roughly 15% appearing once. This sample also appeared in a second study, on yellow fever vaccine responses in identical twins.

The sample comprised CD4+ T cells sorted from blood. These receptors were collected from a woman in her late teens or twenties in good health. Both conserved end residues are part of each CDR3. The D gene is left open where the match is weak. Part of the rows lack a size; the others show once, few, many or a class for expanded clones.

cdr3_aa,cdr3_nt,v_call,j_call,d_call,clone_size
CSAREGRLAGAYNEQFF,TGCAGTGCTAGAGAGGGACGACTAGCGGGCGCCTACAATGAGCAGTTCTTC,TRBV20-1,TRBJ2-1,TRBD2,.
CASGPVPGNTEAFF,TGTGCTAGTGGCCCGGTCCCAGGGAACACTGAAGCTTTCTTT,TRBV12-5,TRBJ1-1,.,many
CASSLTWTVTGELFF,TGTGCCAGCAGCTTGACGTGGACAGTCACCGGGGAGCTGTTTTTT,TRBV5-6,TRBJ2-2,.,few
CASSGTSNTGELFF,TGCGCCAGCAGCGGGACGTCGAACACCGGGGAGCTGTTTTTT,TRBV5-1,TRBJ2-2,.,.
CASSSLETQYF,TGTGCCAGCAGTTCCCTCGAGACCCAGTACTTC,TRBV12-3/TRBV12-4,TRBJ2-5,.,many
CASSSQASTDTQYF,TGTGCCAGCAGCTCTCAAGCGAGCACAGATACGCAGTATTTT,TRBV11-2,TRBJ2-3,.,.
CASSPRRYSGRYTGELFF,TGTGCCAGCAGCCCAAGGCGGTACAGCGGGAGGTACACCGGGGAGCTGTTTTTT,TRBV11-2,TRBJ2-2,TRBD2,few
CASSSSRSDTQYF,TGTGCCAGCAGTTCTAGCCGGTCAGATACGCAGTATTTT,TRBV12-3/TRBV12-4,TRBJ2-3,.,.
CAISLVKTGLGGPYEQYF,TGTGCCATCAGTTTAGTGAAAACGGGACTAGGTGGTCCTTACGAGCAGTACTTC,TRBV13,TRBJ2-7,TRBD2,.
CASSEASGRWRFSPLHF,TGTGCCAGCAGTGAAGCCTCGGGGAGGTGGCGTTTTTCACCCCTCCACTTT,TRBV6-1,TRBJ1-6,.,many
CASSRGARTEAFF,TGTGCCAGCAGCCGCGGGGCCAGGACTGAAGCTTTCTTT,TRBV6-1,TRBJ1-1,.,.
CASSLGFYQETQYF,TGTGCCAGCAGCTTAGGTTTTTACCAAGAGACCCAGTACTTC,TRBV7-9,TRBJ2-5,.,.
CASSLWRGSSSEQYF,TGTGCCAGCAGTTTATGGAGGGGGTCCTCTTCTGAGCAGTACTTC,TRBV28,TRBJ2-7,.,few
CASSRGTSGSTGELFF,TGTGCCAGCAGCCGTGGCACTAGCGGGAGTACCGGGGAGCTGTTTTTT,TRBV14,TRBJ2-2,TRBD2,.
CSVVQVQETQYF,TGCAGCGTTGTACAGGTTCAAGAGACCCAGTACTTC,TRBV29-1,TRBJ2-5,.,.
CASWEGLYNSPLHF,TGTGCCAGCTGGGAGGGACTCTATAATTCACCCCTCCACTTT,TRBV6-1,TRBJ1-6,.,many
CATGTSAYEQYF,TGTGCCACCGGGACAAGCGCCTACGAGCAGTACTTC,TRBV10-3,TRBJ2-7,.,few
CASSSGTRSGEKLFF,TGTGCCAGCAGTTCCGGGACAAGGTCTGGGGAAAAACTGTTTTTT,TRBV12-3/TRBV12-4,TRBJ1-4,.,.
CASSQIPNQETQYF,TGCGCCAGCAGCCAGATACCCAACCAAGAGACCCAGTACTTC,TRBV4-1,TRBJ2-5,.,.
CASTEEGVGTEAFF,TGTGCCAGCACCGAAGAGGGGGTGGGCACTGAAGCTTTCTTT,TRBV2,TRBJ1-1,.,.
CASSGQGAGETQYF,TGTGCCAGCAGTGGACAGGGGGCCGGGGAGACCCAGTACTTC,TRBV6-1,TRBJ2-5,TRBD1,.
CASSFRLAGEKGELFF,TGTGCCAGCAGTTTCCGACTAGCGGGAGAGAAGGGGGAGCTGTTTTTT,TRBV12-3/TRBV12-4,TRBJ2-2,TRBD2,many
CAISEQGPGMVDTQYF,TGTGCCATCAGTGAACAGGGACCGGGAATGGTGGATACGCAGTATTTT,TRBV10-3,TRBJ2-3,.,.
CASSRVGAGGPGEQYF,TGTGCCAGCAGCAGAGTAGGGGCGGGAGGGCCTGGCGAGCAGTACTTC,TRBV13,TRBJ2-7,TRBD2,few
CVSSLSGSEQFF,TGTGTCAGCAGTTTATCGGGAAGTGAGCAGTTCTTC,TRBV12-3/TRBV12-4,TRBJ2-1,.,.
CASSYGLAGSSGADTQYF,TGTGCCAGCAGCTACGGGCTAGCGGGAAGTTCGGGCGCAGATACGCAGTATTTT,TRBV6-5,TRBJ2-3,TRBD2,.
CSVEGTSGYNEQFF,TGCAGCGTTGAAGGGACTAGCGGTTACAATGAGCAGTTCTTC,TRBV29-1,TRBJ2-1,TRBD2,.
CASSLALQETQYF,TGTGCCAGCAGTTTAGCCCTACAAGAGACCCAGTACTTC,TRBV12-3/TRBV12-4,TRBJ2-5,.,many
CSARETGAGGYTF,TGCAGTGCTAGAGAGACAGGAGCCGGGGGCTACACCTTC,TRBV20-1,TRBJ1-2,.,.
CATSRDLMSSYNEQFF,TGTGCCACCAGCAGAGACTTGATGAGCTCCTACAATGAGCAGTTCTTC,TRBV15,TRBJ2-1,.,few
CASSLPGLAGTSSYNEQFF,TGCGCCAGCAGCCTCCCCGGACTAGCGGGGACTAGCTCCTACAATGAGCAGTTCTTC,TRBV4-1,TRBJ2-1,TRBD2,few